In this sample, the clone carrying this T cell receptor (beta chain) turned up once. The antigen is undetermined. Per germline, CDR1 WSHSY and CDR2 SAAADI. CDR3 size: 15 residues. V lost 7 bases and J lost 3, with 17 bases in between. Indicated treatment: 19 received Ad26.COV2.S at low or high dose, single or two shots; several received placebo; per-sample allocation not given. The samples date from day 63 after the first vaccine or placebo injection. The record originates from a study of Ad26.COV2.S vaccination and SARS-CoV-2 variants. Study-level background: The donor was enrolled in the Ad26.COV2.S arm of the COV1001 trial.

Overall study results and limits: The TCR-based breadth and depth measures might underestimate overall T cell responses. It was found that vaccine and placebo recipients had similar non-spike TCR breadth.

The protocol was immunoSEQ multiplex PCR, while the TCRdb copy is restricted to in-frame clones and leaves out a portion. The table has 200,000 to 300,000 clones, approximately 88% seen once; the top ten hold about 11%. V is TRBV10-2 and J is TRBJ2-3; D may match TRBD1 or TRBD2 (7 bases each). The receptor was isolated from a person aged 18 to 65 who received the Ad26.COV2.S COVID-19 vaccine or a placebo. Sequenced material: peripheral blood, taken in a trial of Ad26.COV2.S vaccine versus placebo. The CDR3 region has the DNA TGCGCCAGCATCAACGACAGGGAGGGTACAGATACGCAGTATTTT. Protein sequence: CASINDREGTDTQYF.